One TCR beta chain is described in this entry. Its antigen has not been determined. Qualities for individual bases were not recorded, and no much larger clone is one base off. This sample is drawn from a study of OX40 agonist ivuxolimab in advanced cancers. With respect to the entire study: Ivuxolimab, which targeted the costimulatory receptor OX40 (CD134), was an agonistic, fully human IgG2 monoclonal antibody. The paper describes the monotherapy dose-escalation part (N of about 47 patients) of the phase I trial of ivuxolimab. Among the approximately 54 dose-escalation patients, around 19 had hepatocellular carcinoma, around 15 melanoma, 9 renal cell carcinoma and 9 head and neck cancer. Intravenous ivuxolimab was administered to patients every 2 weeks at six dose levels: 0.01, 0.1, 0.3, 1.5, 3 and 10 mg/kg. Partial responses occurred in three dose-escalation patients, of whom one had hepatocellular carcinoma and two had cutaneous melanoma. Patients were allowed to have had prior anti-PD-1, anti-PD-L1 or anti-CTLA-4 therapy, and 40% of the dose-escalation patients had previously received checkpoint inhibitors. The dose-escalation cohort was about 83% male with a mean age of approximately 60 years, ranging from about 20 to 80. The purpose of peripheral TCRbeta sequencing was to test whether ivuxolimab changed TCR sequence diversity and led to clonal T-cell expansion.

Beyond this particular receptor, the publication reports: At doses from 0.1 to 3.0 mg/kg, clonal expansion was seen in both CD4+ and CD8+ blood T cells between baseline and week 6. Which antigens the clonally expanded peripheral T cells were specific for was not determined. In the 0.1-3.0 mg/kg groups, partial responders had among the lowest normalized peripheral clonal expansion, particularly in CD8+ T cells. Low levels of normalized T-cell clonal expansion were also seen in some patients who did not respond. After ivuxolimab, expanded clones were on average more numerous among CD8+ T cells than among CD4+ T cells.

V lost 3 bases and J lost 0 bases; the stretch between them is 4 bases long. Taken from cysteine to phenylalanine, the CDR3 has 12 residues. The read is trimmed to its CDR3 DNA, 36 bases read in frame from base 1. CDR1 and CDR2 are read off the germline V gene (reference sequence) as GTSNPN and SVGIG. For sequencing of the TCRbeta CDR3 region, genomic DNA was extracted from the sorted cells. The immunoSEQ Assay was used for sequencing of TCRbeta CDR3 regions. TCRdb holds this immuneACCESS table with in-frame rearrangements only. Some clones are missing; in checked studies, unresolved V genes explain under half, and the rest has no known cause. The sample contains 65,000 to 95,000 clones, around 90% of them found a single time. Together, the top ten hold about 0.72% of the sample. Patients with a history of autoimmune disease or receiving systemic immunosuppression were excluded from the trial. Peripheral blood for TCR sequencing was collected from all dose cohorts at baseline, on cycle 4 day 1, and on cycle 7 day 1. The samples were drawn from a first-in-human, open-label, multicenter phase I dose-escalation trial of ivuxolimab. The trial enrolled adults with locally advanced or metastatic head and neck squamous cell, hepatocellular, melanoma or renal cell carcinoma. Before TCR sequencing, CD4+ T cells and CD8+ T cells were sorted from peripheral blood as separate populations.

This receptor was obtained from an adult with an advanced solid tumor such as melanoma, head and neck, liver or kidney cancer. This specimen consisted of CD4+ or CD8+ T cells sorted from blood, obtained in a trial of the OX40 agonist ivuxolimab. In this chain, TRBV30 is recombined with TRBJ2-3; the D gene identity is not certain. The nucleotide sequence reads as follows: TGTGCCTGGAGATGGAGCACAGATACGCAGTATTTT. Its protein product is CAWRWSTDTQYF.